One and the same sample provided the 18 T cell receptor beta chains below, sequenced in a study of blood T cells in healthy people across ages. Using a J-beta primer mix together with a sample-barcoded 5' primer, a second PCR was run for about 7 to 12 cycles. One entry per CDR3 protein, called by TCRdb with MiXCR from the 5' RACE reads. The table lists 850,000 to 1,000,000 distinct CDR3 sequences, 40% to 60% of them singletons, with under 15% in the top ten. Input material: blood. Receptors were obtained from a man between 25 and 39 years old in good health.

The rearrangement uses TRBV29-1 and TRBJ2-7, with D possibly TRBD2 on 6 matching bases. The V and J ends lost 3 bases and 5 bases respectively, with 26 bases between them. CDR3 length: 17 amino acids. Germline CDR1 reads SQVTM; CDR2 reads ANQGSEA. The CDR3 DNA follows: TGCAGCGTTGAGCCGGAAGGGAATGATTTGGGCGGGAACGAGCAGTACTTC. It is translated as CSVEPEGNDLGGNEQYF.

V usage is TRBV6-1 and J usage is TRBJ2-3, with 8 bases that match TRBD2. The germline gives CDR1 MNHNS, CDR2 SASEGT. The CDR3 is 20 amino acids. J lost 2 bases, V lost 6 bases, and 22 bases had no gene match. CDR3 in DNA: TGTGCCAGCAGGCCACAAGCGGGGGAGGCGGGGGACCTCCACACAGATACGCAGTATTTT. Amino acid sequence: CASRPQAGEAGDLHTDTQYF.

J is TRBJ1-2 and V is TRBV6-2 or TRBV6-3; a weak D match, TRBD1 (5 bases). The CDR3 sequence is 12 residues long. CDR1 and CDR2 (germline): MNHEY, SVGEGT. V was clipped by 10 bases and J by 5 bases, with 14 bases between them. CDR3 in amino acids: CATTLGGYGYTF. The CDR3 DNA reads TGTGCCACAACCCTGGGGGGTTATGGCTACACCTTC.

This clonotype showed up just a few times. The V call is TRBV2, the J call TRBJ2-1, with TRBD1 as a possible D gene (5 bases). The ends were cut back, 7 bases at V and 5 bases at J, with 12 bases in the middle. Germline CDR1 and CDR2: SNHLY and FYNNEI. This CDR3 is 13 amino acids long. The CDR3 protein is CASKQDENNEQFF. CDR3 nucleotide sequence: TGTGCCAGCAAACAGGACGAGAACAATGAGCAGTTCTTC.

This clonotype was detected only a few times. This chain connects TRBV24-1 to TRBJ2-5; D call uncertain. The CDR3 contains 15 residues. V gave up 1 base and J gave up 0 bases, with 8 bases separating them. Germline CDR1 KGHDR, CDR2 SFDVKD. The CDR3 loop is CATSDFLGNQETQYF. For the CDR3, the DNA is TGTGCCACCAGTGATTTTTTGGGGAACCAAGAGACCCAGTACTTC.

The chain links TRBV4-1 to TRBJ1-2; the D is unclear. The CDR3 has 13 amino acids. Germline V gene data show CDR1 as MGHRA and CDR2 as YSYEKL. V dropped 4 bases and J dropped 8 bases, with 14 bases sitting between them. The CDR3 DNA is TGCGCCAGCAGCCCGGCCGAGGGCGGGGGCTACACCTTC. It translates to CASSPAEGGGYTF.

This chain connects TRBV11-1 to TRBJ2-3; 8 nucleotides agree with TRBD2. The ends lost 0 bases at V and 4 bases at J; junction bases unmatched: 21. From germline, CDR1 is SGHAT and CDR2 FQDESV (reference sequence). The CDR3 runs to 21 residues. This CDR3 is CASSLALRGRGGTTPADTQYF. The CDR3 DNA reads as TGTGCCAGCAGCTTAGCGCTCCGGGGTCGGGGGGGAACCACACCAGCAGATACGCAGTATTTT.

The chain combines TRBV5-1 with TRBJ1-6; no definite D call. The V gene lost 1 base and the J gene lost 4 bases, with 9 bases spanning the gap. CDR1 and CDR2 from the germline V gene are SGHRS and YFSETQ. The CDR3 consists of 15 residues. DNA for the CDR3: TGCGCCAGCAGCTTGTCGGACGGGTATAATTCACCCCTCCACTTT. This encodes CASSLSDGYNSPLHF.

CDR3 nucleotide sequence: TGTGCCAGCAGCTTATCCGACACCGGGTCCGTAACCTACAATGAGCAGTACTTC. Translating gives CASSLSDTGSVTYNEQYF. The genes are TRBV7-8 and TRBJ2-7; D is undetermined. This CDR3 region has 18 residues. CDR1 and CDR2 from the germline V gene are SGHVS and FQNEAQ. V lost 2 bases, J lost 7 bases, and 27 bases lay in between.

This chain connects TRBV6-5 to TRBJ2-5, with 12 bases aligning to TRBD2. V lost 7 bases to trimming and J lost 2 bases; unmatched junction nucleotides: 8. The germline gives CDR1 MNHEY, CDR2 SVGAGI. This CDR3 is 16 amino acids long. CDR3 loop: CASKRFLAGGQETQYF. CDR3 DNA: TGTGCCAGCAAGCGTTTTCTAGCGGGGGGGCAAGAGACCCAGTACTTC.

The CDR3 DNA reads as TGCAGCTTCCGAGCGGGGAACACAGATACGCAGTATTTT. Its translation: CSFRAGNTDTQYF. The V call is TRBV29-1, the J call TRBJ2-3; 7 nucleotides line up with TRBD2. The germline CDR1 and CDR2 sequences are SQVTM and ANQGSEA. This CDR3 has 13 amino acids. After removal of 8 bases from V and 2 bases from J, the junction contained 7 bases not matched to a gene.

This clonotype was detected only a few times. The V gene is TRBV7-2, the J gene TRBJ2-3; D may correspond to TRBD1 or TRBD2 (5 bases each). Germline V gives CDR1 SGHTA, CDR2 FQGNSA. The CDR3 totals 16 residues. The ends were cut back, 5 bases at V and 1 base at J, with 16 bases in the middle. The CDR3 nucleotides read TGTGCCAGCAGCCCCCCGGGACGAGCGGGCACAGATACGCAGTATTTT. Protein product: CASSPPGRAGTDTQYF.

The chain recombines TRBV29-1 with TRBJ2-1; D possibly matches TRBD1 or TRBD2 (6 bases each). Germline V gene sequence: CDR1 SQVTM, CDR2 ANQGSEA. Trimming took off 2 bases at V and 11 bases at J, with 19 bases between the two ends. The CDR3 is 14 residues long. The CDR3 sequence: CSVEKQRLGGQQFF. The CDR3 DNA reads as TGCAGCGTTGAAAAACAGCGACTAGGGGGTCAGCAGTTCTTC.

The rearrangement uses TRBV7-9 and TRBJ2-1; the D gene could be TRBD1 or TRBD2 (5 bases each). Trimming pared 6 bases from V and 5 bases from J, leaving 20 bases between. This CDR3 is 16 amino acids long. Germline V gene data show CDR1 as SEHNR and CDR2 as FQNEAQ (reference sequence). The CDR3 reads CASRFNPGTEDNEQFF. Here the CDR3 DNA reads TGTGCCAGCAGATTTAATCCCGGGACGGAAGACAATGAGCAGTTCTTC.

This chain links TRBV13 with TRBJ1-2; possible D gene TRBD1, 5 bases. CDR3 length: 16 amino acids. V was trimmed by 4 bases and J by 4 bases, leaving 19 bases between them. Germline CDR1 PRHDT, CDR2 FYEKMQ (reference sequence). The CDR3 reads CASSSRPGLMPYGYTF. The CDR3 bases are TGTGCCAGCAGCTCACGACCGGGACTTATGCCCTATGGCTACACCTTC.

This clonotype turned up a few times. The gene calls are TRBV2 and TRBJ1-2, with TRBD1 matching over 8 bases. Germline CDR1 and CDR2: SNHLY and FYNNEI. V dropped 4 bases and J dropped 5; count of bases not matched to a gene: 9. The CDR3 sequence is 15 residues long. The CDR3 here is CASSGTGGEEYGYTF. For the CDR3, the DNA is TGTGCCAGCAGTGGTACAGGGGGAGAGGAGTATGGCTACACCTTC.

This clonotype was observed at least ten times. The chain links TRBV7-9 to TRBJ2-1; D is possibly TRBD1 (5 bases). With 1 base removed from V and 5 bases from J, the gap between germline ends came to 9 bases. This CDR3 is 14 amino acids long. CDR1 is SEHNR and CDR2 is FQNEAQ in the germline V gene (reference sequence). CDR3 region: CASSLGTNDNEQFF. CDR3 sequence (DNA): TGTGCCAGCAGCTTAGGGACAAACGACAATGAGCAGTTCTTC.

The CDR3 protein is CAISGQLETQYF. The CDR3 DNA follows: TGTGCCATCAGTGGACAGTTGGAGACCCAGTACTTC. The gene calls are TRBV10-3 and TRBJ2-5; tentatively, D is TRBD1 (5 bases). V was cut by 4 bases and J by 5 bases, with 8 bases left in between. The CDR3 spans 12 residues. Germline CDR1 is ENHRY and CDR2 is SYGVKD.